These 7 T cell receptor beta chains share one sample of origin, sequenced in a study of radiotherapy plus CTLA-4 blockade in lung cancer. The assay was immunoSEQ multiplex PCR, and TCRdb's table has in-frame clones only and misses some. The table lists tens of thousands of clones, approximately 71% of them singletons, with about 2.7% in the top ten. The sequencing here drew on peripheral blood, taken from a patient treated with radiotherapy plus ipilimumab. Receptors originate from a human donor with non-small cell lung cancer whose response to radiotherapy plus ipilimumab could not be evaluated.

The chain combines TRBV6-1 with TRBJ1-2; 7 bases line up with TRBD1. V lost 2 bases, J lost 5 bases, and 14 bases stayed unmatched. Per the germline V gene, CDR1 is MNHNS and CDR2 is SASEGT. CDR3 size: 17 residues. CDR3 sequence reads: CASSEKPILQGTYGYTF. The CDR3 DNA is TGTGCCAGCAGTGAAAAGCCCATCCTACAGGGGACTTATGGCTACACCTTC.

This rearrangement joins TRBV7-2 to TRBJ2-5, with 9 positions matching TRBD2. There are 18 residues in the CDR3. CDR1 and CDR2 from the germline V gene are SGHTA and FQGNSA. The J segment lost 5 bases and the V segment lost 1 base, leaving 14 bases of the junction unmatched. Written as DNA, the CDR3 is TGTGCCAGCAGCTTAGACCCGCCGGGACTAGCCTCCGCGGAGACCCAGTACTTC. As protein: CASSLDPPGLASAETQYF.

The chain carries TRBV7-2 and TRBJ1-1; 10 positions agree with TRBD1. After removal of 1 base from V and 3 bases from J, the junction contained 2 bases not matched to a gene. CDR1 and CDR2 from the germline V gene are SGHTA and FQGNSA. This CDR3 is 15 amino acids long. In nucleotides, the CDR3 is TGTGCCAGCAGCTTAGTCGGACAGGGGGACACTGAAGCTTTCTTT. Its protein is CASSLVGQGDTEAFF.

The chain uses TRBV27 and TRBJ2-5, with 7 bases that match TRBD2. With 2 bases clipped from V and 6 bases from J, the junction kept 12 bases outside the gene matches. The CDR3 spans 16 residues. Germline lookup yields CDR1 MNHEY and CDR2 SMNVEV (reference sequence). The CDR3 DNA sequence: TGTGCCAGCAGTTTAAGGAGGACGGGGGGAATGAAGACCCAGTACTTC. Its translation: CASSLRRTGGMKTQYF.

The CDR3 here is CASSLEGGRAATQYF. DNA of the CDR3: TGTGCCAGCAGCTTAGAAGGCGGGAGGGCCGCTACGCAGTATTTT. The rearrangement uses TRBV7-6 and TRBJ2-3; 9 nucleotides match TRBD2. Germline V gene data show CDR1 as SGHVS and CDR2 as FNYEAQ. The V segment lost 1 base and the J segment 8 bases; nucleotides outside the gene matches: 7. This CDR3 is 15 amino acids long.

This CDR3 is CASRQVSLPSYEQYF. The CDR3 region has the DNA TGCGCCAGCAGGCAGGTGTCCCTCCCTTCCTACGAGCAGTACTTC. V gene TRBV10-2 combines with J gene TRBJ2-7; D unresolved. Deletions cut 6 bases from V and 1 base from J, with 16 bases between. Germline loops: CDR1 WSHSY, CDR2 SAAADI. The CDR3 extends over 15 amino acids.

The CDR3 bases are TGTGCCAGCAGTTATTCCGGGGGACAGGGCAATAAGGAAACTGAAGCTTTCTTT. Its translation: CASSYSGGQGNKETEAFF. This sequence joins TRBV6-9 and TRBJ1-1, with 9 bases fitting TRBD1. V trimming: 0 bases; J trimming: 5 bases; junction bases outside the gene matches: 13. The CDR3 is 18 residues long. From germline, CDR1 is MNHGY and CDR2 SVAAGI.